This TCR beta chain was captured by sequencing in a study of shared clonotypes between healthy human individuals. Study information: Plates per donor: three CD4 naive, three CD4 memory, two CD8 naive, one CD8 memory.

The junction had 8 bases not matched to a gene; V was cut back by 3 bases and J by 0 bases. Germline V gene data show CDR1 as SGHDT and CDR2 as YYEEEE. The length of the CDR3 is 17 residues. The donors were all Caucasian adults (living in Nashville, Tennessee). Study-level findings and limits: Larger estimated richness was generally recorded for naive subsets relative to memory subsets. Represented diversity (both genetic and exposure-history) was limited by the small number of donors.

The table came from immunoSEQ multiplex PCR; TCRdb's copy has only in-frame clones and leaves some out. Here the sample spans millions of clones, 85% to 95% being singletons. On this clone itself: Its antigen remains unidentified.

V gene TRBV5-6 combines with J gene TRBJ1-4, with 7 bases fitting TRBD1. The sequencing input was naive CD4+ T cells sorted from blood. Regarding subset: CD45RA+ positively selected. The receptor was isolated from a man younger than 35 in good health. CDR3 coding DNA: TGTGCCAGCAGCTCCGGGACAGTTTTATCAACTAATGAAAAACTGTTTTTT. This translates into CASSSGTVLSTNEKLFF.